This T cell receptor beta chain was retrieved from a study of OX40 agonist ivuxolimab in advanced cancers. About the study: Cohort: around 83% men, mean age approximately 60, aged roughly 23 to 90. A history of anti-PD-1, anti-PD-L1 or anti-CTLA-4 therapy was acceptable, and approximately 40% had some.

Trimming removed 8 bases from V and 8 bases from J; junction bases left unmatched: 9. The germline CDR1 and CDR2 sequences are LNHDA and SQIVND (reference sequence). The CDR3 length is 15 residues. The data were produced by immunoSEQ multiplex PCR, yet TCRdb's version contains in-frame clones alone and is incomplete. In the table there are about 64,000 clones, roughly 89% of which are singletons. This clone was observed a few times. The J gene is TRBJ2-1, the V gene TRBV19; 13 bases match TRBD2. The clonotype was recovered from an adult with an advanced solid tumor such as melanoma, head and neck, liver or kidney cancer. The sequencing used CD4+ or CD8+ T cells sorted from blood, collected in a trial of the OX40 agonist ivuxolimab. CDR3 in DNA: TGTGCCAGTTCTCGGACTAGCGGGAGTCTCCATGAGCAGTTCTTC. Translation: CASSRTSGSLHEQFF.